The rows below give T cell receptor beta chains drawn from one sample of a study of blood T cell repertoires in COVID-19. Clones were read by immunoSEQ multiplex PCR, and TCRdb kept only the in-frame ones, dropping some. The repertoire holds under 200,000 clones, about 88% seen once, with 7% in the top ten. Sample: PBMCs or T cells enriched from blood (not recorded which). Receptors originate from a woman aged 45 to 65 who had recovered from COVID-19. Each CDR3 is given with its conserved first and last residue. D genes are given only for firm matches. Only some rows state a clone size, as once, few, many or a class for expanded clones.

d_call: .
v_call: TRBV18
clone_size: .
j_call: TRBJ2-5
cdr3_nt: TGTGCCAGCTCACGAGTCGAGGGAATCGAGACCCAGTACTTC
cdr3_aa: CASSRVEGIETQYF

d_call: TRBD2
v_call: TRBV7-2
clone_size: .
j_call: TRBJ2-5
cdr3_nt: TGTGCCAGCAGCTTAAATAGCGGGAGGGCTAAAGAGACCCAGTACTTC
cdr3_aa: CASSLNSGRAKETQYF

d_call: .
v_call: TRBV25-1
clone_size: .
j_call: TRBJ2-3
cdr3_nt: TGTGCCAGCAGTGAGGTCTCCTACACAGATACGCAGTATTTT
cdr3_aa: CASSEVSYTDTQYF

d_call: .
v_call: TRBV27
clone_size: .
j_call: TRBJ2-5
cdr3_nt: TGTGCCAGCAACCCAGGGATGGAAGAGACCCAGTACTTC
cdr3_aa: CASNPGMEETQYF

d_call: .
v_call: TRBV4-1
clone_size: .
j_call: TRBJ2-2
cdr3_nt: TGCGCCAGCAGTCATGGGCCCAGGGACACCGGGGAGCTGTTTTTT
cdr3_aa: CASSHGPRDTGELFF

d_call: .
v_call: TRBV6-5
clone_size: few
j_call: TRBJ1-2
cdr3_nt: TGTGCCAGCAGTTACTTCGCCGGTCGGGGGGCTGGAGGCTACACCTTC
cdr3_aa: CASSYFAGRGAGGYTF

d_call: .
v_call: TRBV2
clone_size: once
j_call: TRBJ1-5
cdr3_nt: TGTGCCAGCAGTGAAAACTCCCGAGCCCAGCCCCAGCATTTT
cdr3_aa: CASSENSRAQPQHF

d_call: TRBD1
v_call: TRBV5-4
clone_size: .
j_call: TRBJ2-1
cdr3_nt: TGTGCCAGCAGCGAGGGACAGAGTACCTACAATGAGCAGTTCTTC
cdr3_aa: CASSEGQSTYNEQFF

d_call: TRBD2
v_call: TRBV6-5
clone_size: .
j_call: TRBJ2-1
cdr3_nt: TGTGCCAGCCGGGGAACTAGCGGGATGAATGAGCAGTTCTTC
cdr3_aa: CASRGTSGMNEQFF

d_call: .
v_call: TRBV11-3
clone_size: .
j_call: TRBJ1-2
cdr3_nt: TGTGCCAGCAGCCTGCAAACAGGGATGAGGTATGGCTACACCTTC
cdr3_aa: CASSLQTGMRYGYTF

d_call: TRBD2
v_call: TRBV7-2
clone_size: .
j_call: TRBJ2-7
cdr3_nt: TGTGCCAGCAGCTTAGACGGGAGGGCCGACTACGAGCAGTACTTC
cdr3_aa: CASSLDGRADYEQYF

d_call: .
v_call: TRBV3-1/TRBV3-2
clone_size: .
j_call: TRBJ1-1
cdr3_nt: TGTGCCAGCAGCCAAGACGGGTCCTACACTGAAGCTTTCTTT
cdr3_aa: CASSQDGSYTEAFF

d_call: .
v_call: TRBV11-3
clone_size: .
j_call: TRBJ2-7
cdr3_nt: TGTGCCAGCAGCTTTGGACAAGCCTACGAGCAGTACTTC
cdr3_aa: CASSFGQAYEQYF

d_call: .
v_call: TRBV27
clone_size: .
j_call: TRBJ2-1
cdr3_nt: TGTGCCAGCAGTTTACAGCGGAACTACAATGAGCAGTTCTTC
cdr3_aa: CASSLQRNYNEQFF

d_call: .
v_call: TRBV15
clone_size: .
j_call: TRBJ1-2
cdr3_nt: TGTGCCACCAGCAGATCTGGGGGGGGGCATGGGAACTATGGCTACACCTTC
cdr3_aa: CATSRSGGGHGNYGYTF

d_call: .
v_call: TRBV11-2
clone_size: .
j_call: TRBJ2-1
cdr3_nt: TGTGCCAGCAGCTTAGAGGCTAGCTCCTACAATGAGCAGTTCTTC
cdr3_aa: CASSLEASSYNEQFF

d_call: TRBD1
v_call: TRBV28
clone_size: .
j_call: TRBJ1-1
cdr3_nt: TGTGCCAGCAGAACCGCCGCCAAGGGGGGACAGGGGCCTGAAGCTTTCTTT
cdr3_aa: CASRTAAKGGQGPEAFF